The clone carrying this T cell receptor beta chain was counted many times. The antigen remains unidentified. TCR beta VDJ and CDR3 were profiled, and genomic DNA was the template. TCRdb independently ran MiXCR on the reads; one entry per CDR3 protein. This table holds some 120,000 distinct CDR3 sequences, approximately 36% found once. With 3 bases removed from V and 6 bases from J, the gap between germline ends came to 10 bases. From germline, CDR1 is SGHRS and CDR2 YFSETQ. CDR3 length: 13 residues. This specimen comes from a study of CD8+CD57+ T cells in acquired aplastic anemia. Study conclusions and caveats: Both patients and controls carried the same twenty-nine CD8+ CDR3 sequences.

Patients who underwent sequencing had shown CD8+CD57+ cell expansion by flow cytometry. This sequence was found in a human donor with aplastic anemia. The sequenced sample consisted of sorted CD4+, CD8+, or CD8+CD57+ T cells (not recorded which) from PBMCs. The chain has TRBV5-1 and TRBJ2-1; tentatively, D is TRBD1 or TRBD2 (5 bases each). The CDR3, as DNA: TGCGCCAGCAGCTCTCAGGGAGTCAATGAGCAGTTCTTC. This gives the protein CASSSQGVNEQFF.